These 3 T cell receptor beta chains came from one sample sequenced in a study of T cell responses to AZD1222 COVID-19 vaccine. Libraries were prepared by immunoSEQ multiplex PCR; TCRdb keeps only in-frame clonotypes and omits some of them. The sample has 75,000 to 95,000 clones, about nine tenths seen once; the top ten hold 4.2%. Sequences were derived from peripheral blood, sampled on day 0 of AZD1222 vaccination. The receptors stem from an adult in good health.

The chain is built from TRBV10-1 and TRBJ1-5, with 9 bases aligning to TRBD1. This CDR3 has 20 amino acids. The trim removed 0 bases at V and 3 bases at J, leaving 15 bases unmatched. Germline V lookup: CDR1 WNHNN, CDR2 SYGVQD (reference sequence). CDR3 sequence: CASSESKSLTGQGNNQPQHF. In nucleotides, the CDR3 is TGCGCCAGCAGTGAGTCGAAGTCGTTAACGGGACAGGGTAACAATCAGCCCCAGCATTTT.

The chain links TRBV2 to TRBJ2-7; 9 nucleotides match TRBD1. Unmatched junction bases numbered 11, after V lost 6 bases and J lost 5 bases. There are 15 residues in the CDR3. Germline lookup yields CDR1 SNHLY and CDR2 FYNNEI. The CDR3 loop reads CASSRPGTGIHEQYF. CDR3 sequence (DNA): TGTGCCAGCAGCAGACCCGGGACAGGGATCCACGAGCAGTACTTC.

This sequence joins TRBV5-8 and TRBJ1-4, with D tentatively TRBD1 (5 bases). This CDR3 has 15 amino acids. CDR1 and CDR2 (germline): SGHTS, YDEGEE. V lost 0 bases and J lost 0, with 6 bases in between. The CDR3: CASSLGQTTNEKLFF. CDR3 nucleotide sequence: TGTGCCAGCAGCTTGGGACAGACAACTAATGAAAAACTGTTTTTT.